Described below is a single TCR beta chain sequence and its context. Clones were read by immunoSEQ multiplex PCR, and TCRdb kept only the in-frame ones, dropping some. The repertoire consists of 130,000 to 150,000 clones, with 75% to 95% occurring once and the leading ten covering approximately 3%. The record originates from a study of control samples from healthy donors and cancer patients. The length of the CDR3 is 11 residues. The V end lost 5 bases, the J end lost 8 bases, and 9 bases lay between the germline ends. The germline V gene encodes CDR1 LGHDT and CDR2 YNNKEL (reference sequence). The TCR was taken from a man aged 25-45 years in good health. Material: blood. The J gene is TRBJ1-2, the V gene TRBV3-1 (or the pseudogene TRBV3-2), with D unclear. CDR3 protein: CASSSQLGYTF. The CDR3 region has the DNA TGTGCCAGCAGCTCTCAGTTGGGCTACACCTTC.